Listed below are T cell receptor beta chains from one sample, sequenced in a study of Ad26.COV2.S vaccination and SARS-CoV-2 variants. Some clones are missing from TCRdb's copy, which holds only in-frame ones; the method was immunoSEQ multiplex PCR. The data contain about 420,000 clones, 88% of them singletons. The specimen comprised peripheral blood, sampled in a trial of Ad26.COV2.S vaccine versus placebo. These receptors were collected from a person between 18 and 60 years old who received the Ad26.COV2.S COVID-19 vaccine or a placebo. The CDR3 runs from the conserved cysteine through the conserved F or W. The D gene is left open where the match is weak. Size values are once, few and many counts, or a class for expanded clones, and some rows have none.

V gene: TRBV30; clone size: NA; D gene: TRBD1; J gene: TRBJ2-7; CDR3 DNA: TGTGCCTGGAGTCCGGACCTCTTGGACAGGGCTGAGCCCTACGAGCAGTACTTC; CDR3 protein: CAWSPDLLDRAEPYEQYF
V gene: TRBV9; clone size: NA; D gene: TRBD1; J gene: TRBJ1-6; CDR3 DNA: TGTGCCAGCACCATGGGGGACAGCTATAATTCACCCCTCCACTTT; CDR3 protein: CASTMGDSYNSPLHF
V gene: TRBV7-9; clone size: NA; D gene: NA; J gene: TRBJ2-3; CDR3 DNA: TGTGCCAGCAGCGATACGCAGTATTTT; CDR3 protein: CASSDTQYF
V gene: TRBV28; clone size: once; D gene: TRBD1; J gene: TRBJ1-3; CDR3 DNA: TGTGCCAGCAGTACTAGGAGGGGGACAGAGCTCCGCTCTGGAAACACCATATATTTT; CDR3 protein: CASSTRRGTELRSGNTIYF
V gene: TRBV19; clone size: few; D gene: NA; J gene: TRBJ1-2; CDR3 DNA: TGTGCCACCGAGGGGGAAAACTATGGCTACACCTTC; CDR3 protein: CATEGENYGYTF
V gene: TRBV3-1/TRBV3-2; clone size: NA; D gene: NA; J gene: TRBJ2-5; CDR3 DNA: TGTGCCAGCAGCCAAGGGGCCACACGGGAGACCCAGTACTTC; CDR3 protein: CASSQGATRETQYF
V gene: TRBV5-1; clone size: NA; D gene: NA; J gene: TRBJ2-7; CDR3 DNA: TGCGCCAGCAGCTTGGGGGACACCAACGAGCAGTACTTC; CDR3 protein: CASSLGDTNEQYF
V gene: TRBV7-3; clone size: NA; D gene: NA; J gene: TRBJ2-2; CDR3 DNA: TGTGCCAGCAGCTTTCATCCGGACAGCTCAACCGGGGAGCTGTTTTTT; CDR3 protein: CASSFHPDSSTGELFF
V gene: TRBV29-1; clone size: once; D gene: NA; J gene: TRBJ1-5; CDR3 DNA: TGCAGCGTTGTGGGGGCGGGGAGCAATCAGCCCCAGCATTTT; CDR3 protein: CSVVGAGSNQPQHF
V gene: TRBV14; clone size: NA; D gene: TRBD1; J gene: TRBJ1-1; CDR3 DNA: TGTGCCAGCAGCCTCAGGGGGGGCACTGAAGCTTTCTTT; CDR3 protein: CASSLRGGTEAFF
V gene: TRBV6-5; clone size: NA; D gene: NA; J gene: TRBJ2-7; CDR3 DNA: TGTGCCAGCAGTTACTCGGCAAAACCCTCCTACGAGCAGTACTTC; CDR3 protein: CASSYSAKPSYEQYF
V gene: TRBV27; clone size: NA; D gene: NA; J gene: TRBJ1-2; CDR3 DNA: TGTGCCAGCAGTTTATCTTTCGGGACCCTATCGTCAGGCTACACCTTC; CDR3 protein: CASSLSFGTLSSGYTF
V gene: TRBV15; clone size: NA; D gene: NA; J gene: TRBJ2-2; CDR3 DNA: TGTGCCACCTGGACGGAAAACACCGGGGAGCTGTTTTTT; CDR3 protein: CATWTENTGELFF
V gene: TRBV2; clone size: NA; D gene: NA; J gene: TRBJ1-5; CDR3 DNA: TGTGCCAGCAGTGAAACAGCAACTTATAATCAGCCCCAGCATTTT; CDR3 protein: CASSETATYNQPQHF
V gene: TRBV5-6; clone size: NA; D gene: TRBD1; J gene: TRBJ2-5; CDR3 DNA: TGTGCCAGCAGGCCTATTGACAGGGGCTTCGGAGAGACCCAGTACTTC; CDR3 protein: CASRPIDRGFGETQYF
V gene: TRBV5-4; clone size: NA; D gene: NA; J gene: TRBJ1-4; CDR3 DNA: TGTGCCAGCAGCTTACGGGCAACTAATGAAAAACTGTTTTTT; CDR3 protein: CASSLRATNEKLFF
V gene: TRBV5-8; clone size: NA; D gene: NA; J gene: TRBJ1-1; CDR3 DNA: TGTGCCAGCAGCCAGCCTACAGGAGAAGCTTTCTTT; CDR3 protein: CASSQPTGEAFF
V gene: TRBV7-2; clone size: NA; D gene: NA; J gene: TRBJ1-5; CDR3 DNA: TGTGCCAGCAGCTTAGGCCCGGGGAGAGGTCAGCCCCAGCATTTT; CDR3 protein: CASSLGPGRGQPQHF
V gene: TRBV5-1; clone size: NA; D gene: TRBD2; J gene: TRBJ2-1; CDR3 DNA: TGCGCCAGCAGCTTGGGAGCGGGGGGCTTCAGCTCCTACAATGAGCAGTTCTTC; CDR3 protein: CASSLGAGGFSSYNEQFF
V gene: TRBV19; clone size: NA; D gene: NA; J gene: TRBJ1-2; CDR3 DNA: TGTGCCAGTAGTACGGGCAACAGGGCCCCATATGGCTACACCTTC; CDR3 protein: CASSTGNRAPYGYTF
V gene: TRBV7-9; clone size: NA; D gene: TRBD1; J gene: TRBJ2-5; CDR3 DNA: TGTGCCAGCAGCTTACCCCTGGAGGGGACAGGGGAAGAGACCCAGTACTTC; CDR3 protein: CASSLPLEGTGEETQYF
V gene: TRBV28; clone size: NA; D gene: TRBD2; J gene: TRBJ2-2; CDR3 DNA: TGTGCCAGCATTCTGGGGAGGGCCGGAAACACCGGGGAGCTGTTTTTT; CDR3 protein: CASILGRAGNTGELFF
V gene: TRBV19; clone size: NA; D gene: NA; J gene: TRBJ2-5; CDR3 DNA: TGTGCCAGTAGCAGGGGACCGGTCGAGACCCAGTACTTC; CDR3 protein: CASSRGPVETQYF
V gene: TRBV5-1; clone size: once; D gene: TRBD2; J gene: TRBJ2-3; CDR3 DNA: TGCGCCAGCTCTTGGGCGGGGGGGCAAGATACGCAGTATTTT; CDR3 protein: CASSWAGGQDTQYF
V gene: TRBV7-5; clone size: NA; D gene: NA; J gene: TRBJ1-1; CDR3 DNA: TGTGTCAGAAGCTTAGGCACTGAAGCTTTCTTT; CDR3 protein: CVRSLGTEAFF
V gene: TRBV30; clone size: NA; D gene: NA; J gene: TRBJ1-2; CDR3 DNA: TGTGCCTGGAGCCAGGGCAACTATGGCTACACCTTC; CDR3 protein: CAWSQGNYGYTF
V gene: TRBV19; clone size: NA; D gene: NA; J gene: TRBJ2-2; CDR3 DNA: TGTGCCAGTAGTATCCCCCGACTAGTTGCCACCGGGGAGCTGTTTTTT; CDR3 protein: CASSIPRLVATGELFF
V gene: TRBV7-3; clone size: NA; D gene: NA; J gene: TRBJ2-2; CDR3 DNA: TGTGCCAGCAGCCTAAACACCGGGGAGCTGTTTTTT; CDR3 protein: CASSLNTGELFF
V gene: TRBV24-1; clone size: NA; D gene: TRBD1; J gene: TRBJ2-1; CDR3 DNA: TGTGCCACCGACGACCGGGACAGGGGGTTAGATGAGCAGTTCTTC; CDR3 protein: CATDDRDRGLDEQFF
V gene: TRBV6-6; clone size: once; D gene: NA; J gene: TRBJ1-1; CDR3 DNA: TGTGCCAGCAGCCCCGGGACACTGAACACTGAAGCTTTCTTT; CDR3 protein: CASSPGTLNTEAFF